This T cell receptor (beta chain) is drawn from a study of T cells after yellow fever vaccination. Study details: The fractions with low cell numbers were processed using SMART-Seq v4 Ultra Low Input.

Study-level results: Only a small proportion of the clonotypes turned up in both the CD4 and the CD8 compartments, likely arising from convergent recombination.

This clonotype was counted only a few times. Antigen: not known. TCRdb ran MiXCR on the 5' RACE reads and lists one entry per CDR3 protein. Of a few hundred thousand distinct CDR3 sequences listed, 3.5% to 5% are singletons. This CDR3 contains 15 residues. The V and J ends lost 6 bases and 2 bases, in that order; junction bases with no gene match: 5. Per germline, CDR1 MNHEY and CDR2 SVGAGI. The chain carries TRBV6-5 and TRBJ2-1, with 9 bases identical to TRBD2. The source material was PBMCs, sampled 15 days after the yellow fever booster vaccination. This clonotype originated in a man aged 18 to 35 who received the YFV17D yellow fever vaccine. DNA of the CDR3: TGTGCCAGCAGCTCAAAGCGGGGGGCCTACAATGAGCAGTTCTTC. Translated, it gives CASSSKRGAYNEQFF.